The clone carrying this T cell receptor beta chain was counted a few times. This CDR3 region has 14 residues. CDR1 and CDR2 (germline): SGHDN, FVKESK. V gave up 3 bases and J gave up 7 bases, with 15 bases separating them. TCRdb reprocessed the 5' RACE reads via MiXCR and lists one record per CDR3 protein. The table lists 450,000 to 650,000 distinct CDR3 sequences, approximately 16% of them singletons, with 0.44% in the top ten. These data originate in a study of identical twins. This same sample was also part of a study on yellow fever vaccine responses in identical twins.

Material: CD4+ T cells sorted from blood. This rearrangement joins TRBV14 to TRBJ1-2; D might be TRBD1 (6 bases). The receptor was isolated from a woman aged 18-29 years in good health. In nucleotides, the CDR3 is TGTGCCAGCAGCCATCGAAACAGGGAGGTTGGCTACACCTTC. Amino acid sequence: CASSHRNREVGYTF. Full variable domain (rest looked up from reference TRBV14 and TRBJ1-2): EAGVTQFPSHSVIEKGQTVTLRCDPISGHDNLYWYRRVMGKEIKFLLHFVKESKQDESGMPNNRFLAERTGGTYSTLKVQPAELEDSGVYFCASSHRNREVGYTFGSGTRLTVV.